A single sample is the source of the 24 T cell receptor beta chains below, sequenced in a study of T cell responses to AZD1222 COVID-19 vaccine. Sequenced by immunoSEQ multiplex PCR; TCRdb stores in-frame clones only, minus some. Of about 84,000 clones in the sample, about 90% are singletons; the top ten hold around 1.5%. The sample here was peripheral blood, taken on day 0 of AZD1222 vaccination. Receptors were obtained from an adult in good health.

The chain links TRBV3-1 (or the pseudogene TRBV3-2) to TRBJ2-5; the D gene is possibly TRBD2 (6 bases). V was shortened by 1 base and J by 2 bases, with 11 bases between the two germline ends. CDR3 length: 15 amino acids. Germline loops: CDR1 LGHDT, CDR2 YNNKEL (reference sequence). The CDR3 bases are TGTGCCAGCAGCCAAGCTAGCGTCGGGCAAGAGACCCAGTACTTC. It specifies CASSQASVGQETQYF.

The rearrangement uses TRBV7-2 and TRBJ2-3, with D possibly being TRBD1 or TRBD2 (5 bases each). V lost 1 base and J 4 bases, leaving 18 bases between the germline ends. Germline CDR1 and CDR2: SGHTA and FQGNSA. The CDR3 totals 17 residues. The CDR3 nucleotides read TGTGCCAGCAGCTTAGGACGCCCGGGACGAGGGCCAGATACGCAGTATTTT. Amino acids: CASSLGRPGRGPDTQYF.

CDR3 loop: CASSRTGETYGYTF. CDR3 DNA: TGTGCCAGCAGCCGCACAGGGGAGACCTATGGCTACACCTTC. This chain joins TRBV3-1 (or the pseudogene TRBV3-2) and TRBJ1-2; TRBD1 agrees at 7 bases. Germline V gene sequence: CDR1 LGHDT, CDR2 YNNKEL (reference sequence). The V and J ends lost 4 bases and 4 bases, in that order; junction bases with no gene match: 6. The CDR3 runs to 14 residues.

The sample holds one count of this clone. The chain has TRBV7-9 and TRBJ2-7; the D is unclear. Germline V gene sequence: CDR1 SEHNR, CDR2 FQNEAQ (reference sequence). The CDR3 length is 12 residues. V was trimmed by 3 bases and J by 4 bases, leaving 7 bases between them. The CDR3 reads CASSFLSYEQYF. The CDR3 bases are TGTGCCAGCAGCTTTCTGTCATACGAGCAGTACTTC.

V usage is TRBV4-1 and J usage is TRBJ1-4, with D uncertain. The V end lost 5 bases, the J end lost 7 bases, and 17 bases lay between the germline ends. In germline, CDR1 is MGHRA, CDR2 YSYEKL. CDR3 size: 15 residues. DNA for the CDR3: TGCGCCAGCAGCATTTCCACCCAGGTGGGTGAAAAACTGTTTTTT. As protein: CASSISTQVGEKLFF.

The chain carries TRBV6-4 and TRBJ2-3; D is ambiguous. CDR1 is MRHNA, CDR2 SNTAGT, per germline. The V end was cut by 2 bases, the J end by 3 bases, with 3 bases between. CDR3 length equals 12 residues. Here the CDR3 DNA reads TGTGCCAGCAGTGACAGAACAGATACGCAGTATTTT. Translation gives CASSDRTDTQYF.

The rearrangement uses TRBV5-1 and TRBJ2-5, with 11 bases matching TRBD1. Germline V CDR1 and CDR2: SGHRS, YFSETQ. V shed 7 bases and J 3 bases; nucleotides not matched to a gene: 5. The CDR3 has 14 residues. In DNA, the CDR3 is TGCGCCAGCGCTCGGGGACAGGGGGAAGAGACCCAGTACTTC. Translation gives CASARGQGEETQYF.

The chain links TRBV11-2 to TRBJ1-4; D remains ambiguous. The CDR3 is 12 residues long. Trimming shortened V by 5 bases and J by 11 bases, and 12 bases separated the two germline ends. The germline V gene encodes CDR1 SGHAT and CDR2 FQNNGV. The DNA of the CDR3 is TGTGCCAGCAGCCCTAGCGAGGGCAAACTGTTTTTT. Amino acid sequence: CASSPSEGKLFF.

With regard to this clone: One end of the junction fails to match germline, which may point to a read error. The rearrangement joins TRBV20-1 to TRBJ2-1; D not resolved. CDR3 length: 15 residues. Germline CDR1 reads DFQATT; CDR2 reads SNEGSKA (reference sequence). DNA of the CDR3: TGCAGTGCTAGTCAGCCGCAGGATTCCTTCAATGAGCAGTTCTTC. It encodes CSASQPQDSFNEQFF.

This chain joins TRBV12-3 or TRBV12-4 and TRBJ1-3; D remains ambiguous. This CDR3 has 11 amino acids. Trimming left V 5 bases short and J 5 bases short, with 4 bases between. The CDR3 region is CASSIRNTIYF. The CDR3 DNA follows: TGTGCCAGCAGTATAAGAAACACCATATATTTT.

DNA for the CDR3: TGTGCCAGCAGCCAAAGGGCCGGGACAGGGGCCTACGAGCAGTACTTC. This codes for CASSQRAGTGAYEQYF. V and J are TRBV14 and TRBJ2-7, with TRBD1 identical over 10 bases. Germline trimming cut 2 bases from V and 2 bases from J; bases unmatched to any gene: 6. The CDR3 sequence is 16 residues long. Germline CDR1 is SGHDN and CDR2 is FVKESK.

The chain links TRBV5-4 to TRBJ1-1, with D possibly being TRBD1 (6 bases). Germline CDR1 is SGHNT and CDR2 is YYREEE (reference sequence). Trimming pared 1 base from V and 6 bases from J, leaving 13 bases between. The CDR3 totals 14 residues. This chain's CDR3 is CASSLLQGFPEAFF. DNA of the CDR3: TGTGCCAGCAGCTTGCTACAGGGATTCCCTGAAGCTTTCTTT.

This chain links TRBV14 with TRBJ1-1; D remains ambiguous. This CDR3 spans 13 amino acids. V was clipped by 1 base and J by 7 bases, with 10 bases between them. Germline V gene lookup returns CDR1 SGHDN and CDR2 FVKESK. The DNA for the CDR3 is TGTGCCAGCAGCCAAGTGAGAGGAGGTGAAGCTTTCTTT. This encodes CASSQVRGGEAFF. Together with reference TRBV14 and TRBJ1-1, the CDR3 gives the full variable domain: EAGVTQFPSHSVIEKGQTVTLRCDPISGHDNLYWYRRVMGKEIKFLLHFVKESKQDESGMPNNRFLAERTGGTYSTLKVQPAELEDSGVYFCASSQVRGGEAFFGQGTRLTVV.

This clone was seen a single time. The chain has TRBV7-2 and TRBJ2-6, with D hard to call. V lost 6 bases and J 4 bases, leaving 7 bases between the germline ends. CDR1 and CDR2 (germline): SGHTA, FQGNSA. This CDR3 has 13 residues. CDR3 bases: TGTGCCAGCAGTCTGGGAGGGGCCAACGTCCTGACTTTC. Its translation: CASSLGGANVLTF.

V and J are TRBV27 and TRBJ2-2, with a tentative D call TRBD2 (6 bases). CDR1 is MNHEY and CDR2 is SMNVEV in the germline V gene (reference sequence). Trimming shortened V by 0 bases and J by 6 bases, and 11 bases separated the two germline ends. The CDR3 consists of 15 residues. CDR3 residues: CASSLSTGGAGELFF. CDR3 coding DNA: TGTGCCAGCAGTTTATCTACCGGGGGTGCCGGGGAGCTGTTTTTT.

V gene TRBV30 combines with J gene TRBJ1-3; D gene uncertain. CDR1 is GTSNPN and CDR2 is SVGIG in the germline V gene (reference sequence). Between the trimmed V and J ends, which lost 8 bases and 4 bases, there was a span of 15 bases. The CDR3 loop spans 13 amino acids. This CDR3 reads CALEELGGNTIYF. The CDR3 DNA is TGTGCCCTGGAGGAGCTGGGAGGAAACACCATATATTTT.

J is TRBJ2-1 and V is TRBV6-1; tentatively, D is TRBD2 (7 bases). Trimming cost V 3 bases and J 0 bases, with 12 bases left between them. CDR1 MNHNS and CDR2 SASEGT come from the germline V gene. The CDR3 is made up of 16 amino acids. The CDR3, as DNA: TGTGCCAGCAGTGAGAAGGGGGACTACTCCTACAATGAGCAGTTCTTC. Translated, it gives CASSEKGDYSYNEQFF.

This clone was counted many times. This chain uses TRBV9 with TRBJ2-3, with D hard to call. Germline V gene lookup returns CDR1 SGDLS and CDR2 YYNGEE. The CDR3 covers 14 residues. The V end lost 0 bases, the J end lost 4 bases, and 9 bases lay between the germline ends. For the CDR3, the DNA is TGTGCCAGCAGCGTAGGGCGGAACGCAGATACGCAGTATTTT. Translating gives CASSVGRNADTQYF. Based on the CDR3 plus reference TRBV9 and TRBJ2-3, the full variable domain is DSGVTQTPKHLITATGQRVTLRCSPRSGDLSVYWYQQSLDQGLQFLIQYYNGEERAKGNILERFSAQQFPDLHSELNLSSLELGDSALYFCASSVGRNADTQYFGPGTRLTVL.

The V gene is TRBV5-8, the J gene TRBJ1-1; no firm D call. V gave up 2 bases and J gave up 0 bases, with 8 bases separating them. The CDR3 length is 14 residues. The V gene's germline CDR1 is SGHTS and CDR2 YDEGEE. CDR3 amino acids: CASSFISMNTEAFF. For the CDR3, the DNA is TGTGCCAGCAGCTTTATATCTATGAACACTGAAGCTTTCTTT.

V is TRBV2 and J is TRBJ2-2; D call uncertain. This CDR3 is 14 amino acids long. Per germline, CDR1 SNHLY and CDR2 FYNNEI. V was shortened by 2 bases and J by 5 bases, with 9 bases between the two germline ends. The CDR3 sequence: CASSEYSQTGELFF. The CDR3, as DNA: TGTGCCAGCAGTGAATATTCCCAAACCGGGGAGCTGTTTTTT.

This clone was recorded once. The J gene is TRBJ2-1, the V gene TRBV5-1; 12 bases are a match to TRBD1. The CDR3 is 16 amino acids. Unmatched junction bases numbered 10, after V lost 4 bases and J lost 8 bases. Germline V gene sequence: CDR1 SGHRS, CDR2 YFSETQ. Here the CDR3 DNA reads TGCGCCAGCAGCCCCCAGACCGGGACAGGGGGCGATGAGCAGTTCTTC. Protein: CASSPQTGTGGDEQFF. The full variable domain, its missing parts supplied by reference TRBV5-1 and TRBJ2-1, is KAGVTQTPRYLIKTRGQQVTLSCSPISGHRSVSWYQQTPGQGLQFLFEYFSETQRNKGNFPGRFSGRQFSNSRSEMNVSTLELGDSALYLCASSPQTGTGGDEQFFGPGTRLTVL.

CDR3 sequence (DNA): TGTGCCAGCAGTTACCCCGGGGACACTGAAGCTTTCTTT. Translating gives CASSYPGDTEAFF. The V gene is TRBV6-5, the J gene TRBJ1-1; no clear D. Germline loops: CDR1 MNHEY, CDR2 SVGAGI. The V and J ends lost 2 bases and 3 bases respectively, with 7 bases between them. The CDR3 covers 13 residues.

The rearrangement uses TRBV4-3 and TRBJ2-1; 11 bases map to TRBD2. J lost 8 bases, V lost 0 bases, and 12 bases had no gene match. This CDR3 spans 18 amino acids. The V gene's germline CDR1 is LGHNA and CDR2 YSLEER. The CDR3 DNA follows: TGCGCCAGCAGCCAAGAGAGCTTCCTAGCGGGAGGTAACGATGAGCAGTTCTTC. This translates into CASSQESFLAGGNDEQFF.

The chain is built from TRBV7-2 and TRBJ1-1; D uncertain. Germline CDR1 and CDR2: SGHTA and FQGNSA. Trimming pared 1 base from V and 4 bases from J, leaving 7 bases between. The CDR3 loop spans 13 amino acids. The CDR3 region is CASSLGASTEAFF. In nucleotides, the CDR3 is TGTGCCAGCAGCTTAGGGGCGAGCACTGAAGCTTTCTTT.